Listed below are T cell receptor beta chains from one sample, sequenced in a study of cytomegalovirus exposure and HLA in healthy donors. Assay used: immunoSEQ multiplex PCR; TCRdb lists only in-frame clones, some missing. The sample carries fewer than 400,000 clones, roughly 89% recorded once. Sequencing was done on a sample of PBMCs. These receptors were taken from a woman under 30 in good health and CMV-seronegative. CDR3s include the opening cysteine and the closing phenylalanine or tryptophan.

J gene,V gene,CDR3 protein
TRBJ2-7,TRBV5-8,CASTRQGTGRYEQYF
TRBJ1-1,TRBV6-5,CASGSPAFF
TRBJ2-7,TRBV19,CASSMSGTTYEQYF
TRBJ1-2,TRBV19,CASLGQFNYGYTF
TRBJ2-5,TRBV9,CASSPPWGRLEETQYF
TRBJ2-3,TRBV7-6,CASSSGSLSPGTQYF
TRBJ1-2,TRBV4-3,CASSRDWDSHYGYTF
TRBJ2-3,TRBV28,CASSFVGDTQYF
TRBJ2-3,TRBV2,CASSSKAGVDTQYF
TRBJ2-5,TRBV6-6,CASSYGGVGTQYF
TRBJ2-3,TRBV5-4,CASTLTAGRWADTQYF
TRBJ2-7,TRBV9,CASSVEGDISYEQYF